One and the same sample provided the 14 T cell receptor beta chains below, sequenced in a study of cytomegalovirus exposure and HLA in healthy donors. Primers included in the PCR were 60 Vbeta and 13 Jbeta primers. The data were produced by immunoSEQ multiplex PCR, yet TCRdb's version contains in-frame clones alone and is incomplete. The sample has about 130,000 clones, roughly 80% seen once; the top ten hold roughly 4%. The sequenced material came from PBMCs. Receptors originate from a man younger than 35 in good health and CMV-seropositive.

This chain joins TRBV7-9 and TRBJ2-2, with 8 bases identical to TRBD1. Germline V lookup: CDR1 SEHNR, CDR2 FQNEAQ (reference sequence). The CDR3 totals 17 residues. Trimming removed 1 base from V and 3 bases from J; junction bases left unmatched: 7. This chain's CDR3 is CASSLVPGGGDTGELFF. As DNA, the CDR3 is TGTGCCAGCAGCTTAGTCCCAGGGGGCGGCGACACCGGGGAGCTGTTTTTT.

This clone has a single count. The chain is built from TRBV5-1 and TRBJ2-7, with 8 bases matching TRBD2. Germline-derived CDR1 and CDR2 are SGHRS and YFSETQ. V trimming: 0 bases; J trimming: 2 bases; junction bases outside the gene matches: 4. This CDR3 is 15 amino acids long. This chain's CDR3 is CASSLAIAGPYEQYF. Here the CDR3 DNA reads TGCGCCAGCAGCTTGGCCATAGCGGGACCCTACGAGCAGTACTTC.

V is TRBV9 and J is TRBJ1-2, with 7 bases identical to TRBD1. The CDR3 length is 16 residues. Germline V gives CDR1 SGDLS, CDR2 YYNGEE. V was clipped by 3 bases and J by 5 bases; unmatched bases: 13. CDR3 in amino acids: CASSADIGGSLYGYTF. CDR3 DNA sequence: TGTGCCAGCAGCGCCGATATAGGGGGCTCTCTATATGGCTACACCTTC.

The CDR3 sequence is CASTASGGAPDTQYF. The CDR3 region has the DNA TGTGCCAGCACGGCTAGCGGGGGGGCCCCAGATACGCAGTATTTT. The chain recombines TRBV9 with TRBJ2-3, with 12 bases fitting TRBD2. This CDR3 has 15 amino acids. Germline CDR1 reads SGDLS; CDR2 reads YYNGEE. Trimming took 6 bases from V and 4 from J; bases not matched to a gene: 6.

The chain couples TRBV19 to TRBJ2-1; 10 bases match TRBD2. In germline, CDR1 is LNHDA, CDR2 SQIVND (reference sequence). The CDR3 has 15 amino acids. V lost 9 bases and J lost 3; bases outside the gene matches: 8. In DNA, the CDR3 is TGTGCCAGCAGATCCACTAGCGGGGTCTACAATGAGCAGTTCTTC. It translates to CASRSTSGVYNEQFF.

This clone was observed a handful of times. The rearrangement uses TRBV19 and TRBJ1-2; tentatively, D is TRBD1 (5 bases). The CDR3 consists of 13 residues. The V and J ends lost 5 bases and 4 bases respectively, with 11 bases between them. Germline CDR1 reads LNHDA; CDR2 reads SQIVND (reference sequence). This CDR3 reads CASSYAGPYGYTF. In DNA form, the CDR3 reads TGTGCCAGTAGTTATGCAGGGCCCTATGGCTACACCTTC.

V and J are TRBV5-6 and TRBJ2-2; 8 bases are a match to TRBD1. The V and J ends lost 1 base and 6 bases, in that order; junction bases with no gene match: 11. CDR1 is SGHDT and CDR2 is YYEEEE in the germline V gene. The CDR3 spans 17 residues. The CDR3 protein is CASSLRPGQDWSGELFF. For the CDR3, the DNA is TGTGCCAGCAGCTTGCGCCCGGGACAGGATTGGTCCGGGGAGCTGTTTTTT.

The chain couples TRBV18 to TRBJ1-2; D is perhaps TRBD1 (5 bases). Germline V gives CDR1 KGHSH, CDR2 LQKENI. The CDR3 runs 16 residues. The V gene lost 2 bases and the J gene lost 4 bases, with 17 bases spanning the gap. The CDR3 DNA reads as TGTGCCAGCTCACCATCAAGTGGTACGGGGGTCTATGGCTACACCTTC. This codes for CASSPSSGTGVYGYTF.

The chain employs TRBV4-3 and TRBJ2-6; D call uncertain. Trimming removed 2 bases from V and 0 bases from J, with 8 bases in between. The CDR3 is 16 residues long. Germline values: CDR1 LGHNA, CDR2 YSLEER. The DNA of the CDR3 is TGCGCCAGCAGCCAAAACGGTAACTCTGGGGCCAACGTCCTGACTTTC. Amino acids: CASSQNGNSGANVLTF.

This chain uses TRBV6-6 with TRBJ2-1; 9 bases fit TRBD2. Trimming took 5 bases from V and 5 from J; bases not matched to a gene: 10. This CDR3 is 16 amino acids long. Per the germline V gene, CDR1 is MNHNY and CDR2 is SVGAGI (reference sequence). The CDR3 loop reads CASSSRVAGVDNEQFF. In nucleotides, the CDR3 is TGTGCCAGCAGTAGCCGGGTAGCGGGAGTCGACAATGAGCAGTTCTTC.

The chain has TRBV19 and TRBJ1-3, with 7 bases identical to TRBD1. There are 16 residues in the CDR3. V lost 7 bases, J lost 2 bases, and 11 bases stayed unmatched. Germline CDR1 is LNHDA and CDR2 is SQIVND (reference sequence). CDR3 in DNA: TGTGCCAGTACTACCGTGAGGGGGCTAACTGGAAACACCATATATTTT. Amino acids: CASTTVRGLTGNTIYF. The full variable domain, completed using reference TRBV19 and TRBJ1-3, is DGGITQSPKYLFRKEGQNVTLSCEQNLNHDAMYWYRQDPGQGLRLIYYSQIVNDFQKGDIAEGYSVSREKKESFPLTVTSAQKNPTAFYLCASTTVRGLTGNTIYFGEGSWLTVV.

On this clone itself: The sample holds other DNA sequences that translate to the same CDR3. The chain has TRBV6-1 and TRBJ2-7; tentative D call: TRBD1 (6 bases). Germline V gene sequence: CDR1 MNHNS, CDR2 SASEGT. The CDR3 extends over 13 amino acids. Trimming took 1 base from V and 4 from J, leaving 8 bases between them. The CDR3 region has the DNA TGTGCCAGCAGTGAAGGACAGGCATACGAGCAGTACTTC. It encodes CASSEGQAYEQYF.

The chain links TRBV18 to TRBJ2-7; TRBD1 is a possible D gene (5 bases). The CDR3 extends over 14 amino acids. CDR1 is KGHSH and CDR2 is LQKENI in the germline V gene. The V end was cut by 3 bases, the J end by 1 base, with 10 bases between. The CDR3 is CASSPGTGSYEQYF. The CDR3 coding sequence is TGTGCCAGCTCACCCGGAACAGGTTCCTACGAGCAGTACTTC.

The J gene is TRBJ1-1, the V gene TRBV6-1; a weak D match, TRBD1 (5 bases). Trimming took off 7 bases at V and 1 base at J, with 16 bases between the two ends. The CDR3 length is 15 residues. The germline CDR1 and CDR2 sequences are MNHNS and SASEGT. The CDR3 nucleotides read TGTGCCAGCACCCTAGACAGTACCCCGAACACTGAAGCTTTCTTT. It specifies CASTLDSTPNTEAFF.